This T cell receptor beta chain came from a study of blood T cell repertoires in COVID-19. As for the study in general: PBMCs, B-cell-depleted T cells, or T cells were the source of the cDNA or gDNA that made up the material.

V trimming: 1 base; J trimming: 4 bases; junction bases outside the gene matches: 10. From germline, CDR1 is SGHNT and CDR2 YYREEE (reference sequence). The CDR3 contains 16 residues. As originally analysed: Scientists estimated how many nucleated cells there were by amplifying reference gene primers. The table came from immunoSEQ multiplex PCR; TCRdb's copy has only in-frame clones and leaves some out. V and J calls and clone size come straight from that table; D and trimming were deduced from the DNA. The sample shows 50,000 to 70,000 clones, roughly 90% of them seen only once. Sequenced: peripheral blood. This TCR was recovered from a woman aged 80 or older with active COVID-19. The rearrangement links TRBV5-4 to TRBJ1-1, with 7 bases lining up with TRBD1. The CDR3 reads CASSLLFTSGGTEAFF. CDR3 DNA sequence: TGTGCCAGCAGCTTGCTCTTTACGTCAGGGGGCACTGAAGCTTTCTTT.